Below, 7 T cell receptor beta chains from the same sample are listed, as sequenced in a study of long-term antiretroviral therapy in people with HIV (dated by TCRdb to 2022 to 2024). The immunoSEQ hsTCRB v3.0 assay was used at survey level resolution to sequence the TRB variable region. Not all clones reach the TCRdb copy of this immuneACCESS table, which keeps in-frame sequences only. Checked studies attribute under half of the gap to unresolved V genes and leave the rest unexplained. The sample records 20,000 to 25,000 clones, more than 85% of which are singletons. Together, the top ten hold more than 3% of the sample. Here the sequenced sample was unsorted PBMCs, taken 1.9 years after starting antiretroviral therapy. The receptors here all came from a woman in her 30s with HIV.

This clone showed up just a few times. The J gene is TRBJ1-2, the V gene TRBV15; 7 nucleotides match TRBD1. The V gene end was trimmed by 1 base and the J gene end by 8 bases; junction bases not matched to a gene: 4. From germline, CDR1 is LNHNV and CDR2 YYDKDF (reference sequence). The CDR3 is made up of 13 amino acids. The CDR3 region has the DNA TGTGCCACCAGCAGAGGTCCAGGGGGAGGCTACACCTTC. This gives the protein CATSRGPGGGYTF.

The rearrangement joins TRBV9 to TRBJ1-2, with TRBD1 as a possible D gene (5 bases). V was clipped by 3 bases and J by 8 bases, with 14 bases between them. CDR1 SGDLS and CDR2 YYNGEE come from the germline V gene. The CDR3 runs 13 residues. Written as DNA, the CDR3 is TGTGCCAGCAGCGGCAGGGTTTGGGAGGGCTACACCTTC. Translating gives CASSGRVWEGYTF.

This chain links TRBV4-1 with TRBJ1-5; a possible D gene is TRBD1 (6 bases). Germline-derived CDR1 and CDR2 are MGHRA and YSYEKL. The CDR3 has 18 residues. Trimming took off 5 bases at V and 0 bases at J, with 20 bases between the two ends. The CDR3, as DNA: TGCGCCAGCAGCTCACAAGGGGGGATAGCAGTTAGCAATCAGCCCCAGCATTTT. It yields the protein CASSSQGGIAVSNQPQHF.

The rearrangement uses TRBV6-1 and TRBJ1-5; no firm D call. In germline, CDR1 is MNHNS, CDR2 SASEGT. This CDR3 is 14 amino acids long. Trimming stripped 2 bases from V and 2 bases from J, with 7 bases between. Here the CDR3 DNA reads TGTGCCAGCAGTGAAAGGCAGGGCAATCAGCCCCAGCATTTT. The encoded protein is CASSERQGNQPQHF.

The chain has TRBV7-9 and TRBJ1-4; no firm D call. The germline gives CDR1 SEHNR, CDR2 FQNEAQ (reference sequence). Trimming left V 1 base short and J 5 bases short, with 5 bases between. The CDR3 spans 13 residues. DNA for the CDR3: TGTGCCAGCAGCTTAGTAGCGAATGAAAAACTGTTTTTT. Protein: CASSLVANEKLFF.

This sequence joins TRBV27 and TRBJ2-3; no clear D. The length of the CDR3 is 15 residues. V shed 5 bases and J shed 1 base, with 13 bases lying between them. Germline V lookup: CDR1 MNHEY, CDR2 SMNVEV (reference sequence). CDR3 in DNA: TGTGCCAGCAGTGTAGGCCGCTGGGGCACAGATACGCAGTATTTT. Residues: CASSVGRWGTDTQYF.

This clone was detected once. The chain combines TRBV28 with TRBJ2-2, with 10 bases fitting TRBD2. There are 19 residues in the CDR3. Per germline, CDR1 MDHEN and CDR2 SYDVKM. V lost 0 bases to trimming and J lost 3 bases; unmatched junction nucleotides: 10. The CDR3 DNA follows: TGTGCCAGCAGTTTATGGGTAGCGGGGGGCTCCAGTGACACCGGGGAGCTGTTTTTT. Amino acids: CASSLWVAGGSSDTGELFF.